This T cell receptor beta chain derives from a study of monozygotic twins with inflammatory bowel disease. General observations from the study: IBD patients carried less diverse TCRbeta repertoires (inverse Simpson) than healthy co-twins. Healthy twins showed more clonotype sharing with others than IBD patients, especially patients with disease activity.

To note about this clonotype: Its antigen is undetermined.

TCRdb reanalyzed the 5' RACE reads and collapses them to one entry per CDR3 protein, without DNA. The sample table includes under 150,000 distinct CDR3 sequences. Germline loops: CDR1 SGHAT, CDR2 FQNNGV. This CDR3 region has 18 residues. The sequencing sample was made of blood. The receptor was isolated from a human donor with ulcerative colitis or Crohn's disease, or a healthy co-twin of an affected twin (not recorded which). V and J are TRBV11-2 and TRBJ2-1; the D gene TCRdb calls, TRBD2, cannot be checked with no DNA. The CDR3 is CASSWIWSSRSGPNEQFF.